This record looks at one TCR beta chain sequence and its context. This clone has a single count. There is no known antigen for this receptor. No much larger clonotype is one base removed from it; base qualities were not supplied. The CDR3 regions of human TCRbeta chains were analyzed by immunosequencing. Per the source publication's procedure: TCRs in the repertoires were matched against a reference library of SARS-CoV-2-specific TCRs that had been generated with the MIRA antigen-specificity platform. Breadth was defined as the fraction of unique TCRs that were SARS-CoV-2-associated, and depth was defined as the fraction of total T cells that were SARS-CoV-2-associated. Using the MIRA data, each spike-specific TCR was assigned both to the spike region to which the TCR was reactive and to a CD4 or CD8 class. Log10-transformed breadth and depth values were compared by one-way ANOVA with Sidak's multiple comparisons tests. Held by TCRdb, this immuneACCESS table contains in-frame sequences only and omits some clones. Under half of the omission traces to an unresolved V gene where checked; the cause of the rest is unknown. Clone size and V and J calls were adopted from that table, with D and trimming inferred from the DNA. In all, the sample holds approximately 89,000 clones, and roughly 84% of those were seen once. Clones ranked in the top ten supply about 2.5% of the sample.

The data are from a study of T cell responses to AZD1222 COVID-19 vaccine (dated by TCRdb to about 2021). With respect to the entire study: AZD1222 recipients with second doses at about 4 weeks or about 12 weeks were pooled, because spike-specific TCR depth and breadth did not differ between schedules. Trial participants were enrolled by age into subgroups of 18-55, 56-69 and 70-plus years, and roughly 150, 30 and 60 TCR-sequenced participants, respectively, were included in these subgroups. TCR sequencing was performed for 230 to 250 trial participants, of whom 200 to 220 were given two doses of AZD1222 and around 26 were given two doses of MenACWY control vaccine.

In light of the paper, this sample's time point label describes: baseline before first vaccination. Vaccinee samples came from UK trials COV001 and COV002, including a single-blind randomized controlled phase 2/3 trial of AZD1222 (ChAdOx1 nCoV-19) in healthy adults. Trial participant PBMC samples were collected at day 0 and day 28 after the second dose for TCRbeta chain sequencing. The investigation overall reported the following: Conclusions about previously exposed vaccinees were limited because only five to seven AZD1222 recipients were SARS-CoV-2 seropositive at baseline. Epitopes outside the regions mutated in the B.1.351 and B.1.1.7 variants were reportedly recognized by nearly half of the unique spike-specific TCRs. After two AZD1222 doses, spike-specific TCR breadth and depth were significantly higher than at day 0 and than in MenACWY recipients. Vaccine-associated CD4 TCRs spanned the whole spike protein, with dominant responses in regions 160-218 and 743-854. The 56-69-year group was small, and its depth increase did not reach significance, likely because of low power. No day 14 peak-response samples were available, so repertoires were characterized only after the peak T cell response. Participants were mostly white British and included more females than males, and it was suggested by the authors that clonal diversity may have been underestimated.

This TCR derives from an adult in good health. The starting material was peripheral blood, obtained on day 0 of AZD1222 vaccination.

The CDR3 region reads CASSLDRVGQPQHF. The bases read TGTGCCAGCAGTTTGGACAGGGTGGGGCAGCCCCAGCATTTT. The chain joins TRBV27 to TRBJ1-5, and 8 junction bases match TRBD1. Trimming takes 3 bases off V and 7 bases off J; junction bases not matched to a gene: 5. Inclusive of the bounding cysteine and phenylalanine, the CDR3 is 14 residues long. The DNA shown is the 42-base CDR3, in frame from base 1. From a lookup of the germline V gene (reference sequence), CDR1 and CDR2 are MNHEY and SMNVEV.